This is a list of T cell receptor beta chains from one sample in a study of blood T cell repertoires in COVID-19. The data were produced by immunoSEQ multiplex PCR, yet TCRdb's version contains in-frame clones alone and is incomplete. The table shows about 70,000 clones, with roughly four fifths occurring only once. Material for sequencing was peripheral blood. The receptors stem from a woman older than 75 with active or convalescent COVID-19. Both conserved end residues are trimmed from each CDR3. A clone size is listed for some rows: how often the clone was seen (once, few, many), or a class if it is expanded.

NA	TRBV19	ASVTGGYNQPQH
NA	TRBV7-8	ASSALGRGGWQTQY
NA	TRBV5-5	ASSLVADTYGYT
NA	TRBV7-3	ASSPTSGAEQF
NA	TRBV18	ASSPYVGLWEQF
NA	TRBV10-2	ATSLQGANTEAF
NA	TRBV6-5	ASSLNNNSPLH
NA	TRBV7-2	ASSFIAGGLTDTQY
NA	TRBV19	ASRQGFSGNWEQF
once	TRBV10-1	ASPAPGHFNYGYT
NA	TRBV6-5	ASSYLQAGRPDGYT
NA	TRBV7-8	ASSLGGSGTEAF
NA	TRBV28	VARQDSEAF
NA	TRBV7-3	ARKGFAGELF
many	TRBV25-1	ASRAGEETQY
NA	TRBV6-2/TRBV6-3	ASSWLAGDH
NA	TRBV14	ASSQVGGNTEAF
NA	TRBV7-9	ASSSPMSGETQY
NA	TRBV6-1	ASSERGTGPQPQH
NA	TRBV29-1	SVDVAGDTEAF
NA	TRBV10-1	ASSDPGTGGTGTQY